This entry concerns a single T cell receptor (beta chain). Its target is not known. The sample originates from a study of CD8+ T cells in alopecia areata. General study points: Elevated clonality characterized lesional scalp relative to normal scalp, particularly in alopecia totalis/universalis.

The V segment lost 3 bases and the J segment 6 bases; nucleotides outside the gene matches: 6. There are 13 residues in the CDR3. Germline CDR1 GTSNPN, CDR2 SVGIG (reference sequence). After isolation, RNA underwent reverse transcription to generate cDNA as the sequencing template. The assay was immunoSEQ multiplex PCR, and TCRdb's table has in-frame clones only and misses some. The data hold some 110,000 clones, with 58% observed a single time. Indicated treatment: oral pan-JAK inhibitor, 5-10 mg twice daily. This TCR was sampled from a human donor with alopecia areata. The chain is built from TRBV30 and TRBJ1-1; 8 nucleotides match TRBD1. The sample was CD8+ T cells sorted from blood, taken at week 4, from a patient treated with tofacitinib. Written as DNA, the CDR3 is TGTGCCTGGAGGGACAGGGCAATATCTGAAGCTTTCTTT. It codes for CAWRDRAISEAFF.